Below, 21 T cell receptor beta chains from the same sample are listed, as sequenced in a study of monozygotic twins with cystic fibrosis. The data were produced by immunoSEQ multiplex PCR, yet TCRdb's version contains in-frame clones alone and is incomplete. The sample includes roughly 32,000 clones, just over 95% of them seen just once. The sample comprised blood. These TCRs come from a girl aged 2 to 9 with cystic fibrosis.

The chain has TRBV7-6 and TRBJ1-2; 8 nucleotides agree with TRBD1. CDR3 length: 19 residues. V lost 5 bases, J lost 4 bases, and 21 bases stayed unmatched. Per germline, CDR1 SGHVS and CDR2 FNYEAQ. The chain's CDR3 is CASSARTGPRLFVGYGYTF. Here the CDR3 DNA reads TGTGCCAGCAGCGCCCGGACAGGGCCGAGGCTCTTTGTCGGCTATGGCTACACCTTC.

A word on this clone: The junction departs from germline at one end; a sequencing error may be responsible. The genes are TRBV6-1 and TRBJ1-2; 7 bases are shared with TRBD1. CDR3 length: 13 residues. The germline CDR1 and CDR2 sequences are MNHNS and SASEGT. This CDR3 is CATSYTGDVRYAF. The DNA for the CDR3 is TGTGCCACCTCATACACAGGGGACGTTCGGTACGCCTTC.

The chain is built from TRBV5-1 and TRBJ2-5; 7 nucleotides agree with TRBD2. The CDR3 length is 14 residues. Germline trimming cut 2 bases from V and 3 bases from J; bases unmatched to any gene: 4. Germline loops: CDR1 SGHRS, CDR2 YFSETQ. The CDR3 bases are TGCGCCAGCAGCTTACTAGCGAGCAAAGAGACCCAGTACTTC. Its protein is CASSLLASKETQYF.

The J gene is TRBJ2-3, the V gene TRBV27, with D possibly TRBD2 on 6 matching bases. The germline V gene encodes CDR1 MNHEY and CDR2 SMNVEV (reference sequence). This CDR3 is built from 15 residues. V was clipped by 6 bases and J by 1 base, with 14 bases between them. CDR3: CASRNSWEGTDTQYF. DNA of the CDR3: TGTGCCAGCAGGAATTCGTGGGAGGGCACAGATACGCAGTATTTT.

This clone was observed a handful of times. The chain uses TRBV25-1 and TRBJ1-3; 8 positions match TRBD1. Germline CDR1 MGHDK, CDR2 SYGVNS. There are 14 residues in the CDR3. J was trimmed by 7 bases and V by 5 bases; bases with no gene match: 7. The CDR3 DNA sequence: TGTGCCAGCAGTCCCCGGACAGGGACGAACACCATATATTTT. Its protein is CASSPRTGTNTIYF. The full variable domain, its missing parts supplied by reference TRBV25-1 and TRBJ1-3, is EADIYQTPRYLVIGTGKKITLECSQTMGHDKMYWYQQDPGMELHLIHYSYGVNSTEKGDLSSESTVSRIRTEHFPLTLESARPSHTSQYLCASSPRTGTNTIYFGEGSWLTVV.

V is TRBV5-4 and J is TRBJ1-1; D is possibly TRBD1 (6 bases). The germline CDR1 and CDR2 sequences are SGHNT and YYREEE (reference sequence). CDR3 length: 14 residues. Trimming removed 2 bases at V and 7 bases at J, with 15 bases between. The CDR3 sequence is CASSFNRAVSEAFF. The CDR3 nucleotides are TGTGCCAGCAGCTTTAACAGGGCAGTTAGTGAAGCTTTCTTT.

This chain uses TRBV5-4 with TRBJ2-1; D gene unclear. Looked up from germline, CDR1 is SGHNT and CDR2 is YYREEE (reference sequence). CDR3 size: 13 residues. The V end lost 4 bases, the J end lost 6 bases, and 11 bases lay between the germline ends. This CDR3 is CASSQTAGNEQFF. The CDR3 DNA reads as TGTGCCAGCAGCCAAACCGCTGGCAATGAGCAGTTCTTC.

The J gene is TRBJ1-6, the V gene TRBV28; D unclear. The V end lost 6 bases, the J end lost 7 bases, and 7 bases lay between the germline ends. This CDR3 region has 12 residues. Germline V gene sequence: CDR1 MDHEN, CDR2 SYDVKM. The CDR3 DNA reads as TGTGCCAGCAGCCTGATGAATTCACCCCTCCACTTT. Its protein is CASSLMNSPLHF. The variable domain in full, completed from reference TRBV28 and TRBJ1-6, reads DVKVTQSSRYLVKRTGEKVFLECVQDMDHENMFWYRQDPGLGLRLIYFSYDVKMKEKGDIPEGYSVSREKKERFSLILESASTNQTSMYLCASSLMNSPLHFGNGTRLTVT.

This clone was recorded a few times. This chain connects TRBV2 to TRBJ2-2, with D perhaps given as TRBD1 or TRBD2 (5 bases each). The ends were cut back, 7 bases at V and 6 bases at J, with 15 bases in the middle. This CDR3 comprises 14 residues. Germline V gene sequence: CDR1 SNHLY, CDR2 FYNNEI. The chain's CDR3 is CASMERDVPGELFF. The CDR3 DNA sequence: TGTGCCAGCATGGAAAGGGACGTTCCCGGGGAGCTGTTTTTT.

CDR3: CASAPTQYEKLFF. The CDR3 region has the DNA TGTGCCAGCGCCCCGACCCAGTATGAAAAACTGTTTTTT. The chain is built from TRBV19 and TRBJ1-4; D call uncertain. There are 13 residues in the CDR3. Trimming removed 9 bases at V and 6 bases at J, with 14 bases between. In germline, CDR1 is LNHDA, CDR2 SQIVND (reference sequence).

The chain combines TRBV25-1 with TRBJ2-3; TRBD1 matches at 11 bases. The CDR3 loop spans 14 amino acids. V shed 5 bases, J shed 6 bases, and the junction held 4 bases outside the gene matches. Per germline, CDR1 MGHDK and CDR2 SYGVNS. This chain's CDR3 is CASSQDRGHDTQYF. CDR3 coding DNA: TGTGCCAGCAGTCAGGACAGGGGGCATGATACGCAGTATTTT.

The genes are TRBV30 and TRBJ2-1; 8 bases are a match to TRBD2. Germline V gives CDR1 GTSNPN, CDR2 SVGIG (reference sequence). Trimming removed 0 bases from V and 9 bases from J; junction bases left unmatched: 7. The CDR3 totals 14 residues. The CDR3 coding sequence is TGTGCCTGGAGTGTCTCGACTAGCGTGGGTGAGCAGTTCTTC. It yields the protein CAWSVSTSVGEQFF.

The chain employs TRBV5-4 and TRBJ2-1; 9 nucleotides align to TRBD2. Germline lookup yields CDR1 SGHNT and CDR2 YYREEE (reference sequence). The CDR3 has 15 amino acids. The J segment lost 6 bases and the V segment lost 3 bases, leaving 7 bases of the junction unmatched. In nucleotides, the CDR3 is TGTGCCAGCAGCTACCAGGGGGGACTAGCCAATGAGCAGTTCTTC. Protein: CASSYQGGLANEQFF.

V and J are TRBV5-1 and TRBJ2-7; D is unresolved. Germline V gene sequence: CDR1 SGHRS, CDR2 YFSETQ. The CDR3 is 12 amino acids. Trimming left V 0 bases short and J 3 bases short, with 4 bases between. Written as DNA, the CDR3 is TGCGCCAGCAGCTTGGGGGACTACGAGCAGTACTTC. The encoded protein is CASSLGDYEQYF.

This chain uses TRBV7-9 with TRBJ2-1; TRBD2 matches 11 bases. CDR1 is SEHNR, CDR2 FQNEAQ, per germline (reference sequence). The CDR3 length is 17 residues. J lost 5 bases, V lost 5 bases, and 11 bases had no gene match. This CDR3 is CASSPSPLAGAHNEQFF. In DNA form, the CDR3 reads TGTGCCAGCAGCCCCTCCCCACTAGCGGGAGCCCACAATGAGCAGTTCTTC.

On this clone itself: Other DNA sequences in this specimen translate into the identical CDR3. The chain combines TRBV5-6 with TRBJ1-5; D is ambiguous. V gave up 0 bases and J gave up 2 bases, with 6 bases separating them. Per the germline V gene, CDR1 is SGHDT and CDR2 is YYEEEE. This CDR3 contains 14 residues. The CDR3 DNA reads TGTGCCAGCAGCTTGGGAAGTGGCAATCAGCCCCAGCATTTT. It translates to CASSLGSGNQPQHF.

The chain couples TRBV2 to TRBJ2-1, with 10 bases fitting TRBD2. The CDR3 loop spans 15 amino acids. V gave up 6 bases and J gave up 5 bases; unmatched junction bases: 7. In germline, CDR1 is SNHLY, CDR2 FYNNEI. The CDR3 bases are TGTGCCAGCAGCCGAGGACTAGCGGCCAACAATGAGCAGTTCTTC. Amino acids: CASSRGLAANNEQFF.

The chain uses TRBV5-6 and TRBJ2-1; D remains ambiguous. Trimming took 0 bases from V and 3 from J, leaving 7 bases between them. Per the germline V gene, CDR1 is SGHDT and CDR2 is YYEEEE. This CDR3 is 14 amino acids long. The CDR3 region has the DNA TGTGCCAGCAGCTTGGAGAATAACTACAATGAGCAGTTCTTC. The encoded protein is CASSLENNYNEQFF. Supplemented by reference TRBV5-6 and TRBJ2-1, the full variable domain reads DAGVTQSPTHLIKTRGQQVTLRCSPKSGHDTVSWYQQALGQGPQFIFQYYEEEERQRGNFPDRFSGHQFPNYSSELNVNALLLGDSALYLCASSLENNYNEQFFGPGTRLTVL.

The chain has TRBV14 and TRBJ1-6, with D possibly TRBD1 on 5 matching bases. From germline, CDR1 is SGHDN and CDR2 FVKESK. V gave up 0 bases and J gave up 4 bases, with 7 bases separating them. The CDR3 spans 15 residues. CDR3 in amino acids: CASSQESGYNSPLHF. The CDR3 nucleotides are TGTGCCAGCAGCCAAGAATCAGGGTATAATTCACCCCTCCACTTT.

The CDR3 reads CASRQTGRNQPQHF. Here the CDR3 DNA reads TGTGCCAGCAGGCAAACAGGGCGCAATCAGCCCCAGCATTTT. The chain employs TRBV6-5 and TRBJ1-5; D is perhaps TRBD1 (6 bases). The germline V and J ends were trimmed by 6 bases and 2 bases, with 11 bases remaining between them. This CDR3 has 14 amino acids. Germline assignment: CDR1 MNHEY and CDR2 SVGAGI.

The chain employs TRBV20-1 and TRBJ1-3; D unresolved. Germline V CDR1 and CDR2: DFQATT, SNEGSKA (reference sequence). CDR3 length equals 11 residues. V gave up 0 bases and J gave up 4 bases, with 1 base separating them. The CDR3 protein is CSAREGNTIYF. In DNA form, the CDR3 reads TGCAGTGCTAGAGAGGGAAACACCATATATTTT.